A single sample gave rise to the 6 T cell receptor beta chains below, sequenced in a study of yellow fever vaccine responses in identical twins. Each CDR3 protein gets one entry after TCRdb re-called the RT-PCR reads with MiXCR. The data hold some 2,000 distinct CDR3 sequences, with 83% observed a single time. Specimen: T cells from blood (PBMCs), unsorted or a sorted subset (not recorded which), collected before or after yellow fever vaccination (not recorded which). The receptors originated from a woman between 18 and 29 years old who received the yellow fever vaccine.

The genes are TRBV29-1 and TRBJ1-2, with 7 bases aligning to TRBD1. The CDR3 totals 13 residues. The ends lost 3 bases at V and 2 bases at J; junction bases unmatched: 3. The V gene's germline CDR1 is SQVTM and CDR2 ANQGSEA. CDR3 nucleotides: TGCAGCGTTGAGGTGGGACAGAACTATGGCTACACCTTC. This encodes CSVEVGQNYGYTF.

The chain carries TRBV12-3 or TRBV12-4 and TRBJ2-3, with D unresolved. V lost 6 bases to trimming and J lost 0 bases, with 10 bases between them. The CDR3 spans 14 residues. CDR3 in amino acids: CASSPNLSTDTQYF. The DNA of the CDR3 is TGTGCCAGCAGCCCTAACCTTAGCACAGATACGCAGTATTTT.

The chain uses TRBV11-3 and TRBJ2-1; 9 bases are shared with TRBD2. Germline V gene sequence: CDR1 SGHNT, CDR2 YENEEA. V gave up 0 bases and J gave up 4 bases; unmatched junction bases: 13. This CDR3 region has 19 residues. The CDR3 coding sequence is TGTGCCAGCAGCTTAGAGCCCGACATGACTAGCGGAAATTACAATGAGCAGTTCTTC. This gives the protein CASSLEPDMTSGNYNEQFF.

The J gene is TRBJ2-3, the V gene TRBV13, with a weak D call TRBD2 (6 bases). V lost 10 bases and J 5 bases, leaving 22 bases between the germline ends. CDR3 size: 15 residues. CDR1 PRHDT and CDR2 FYEKMQ come from the germline V gene (reference sequence). The CDR3 DNA sequence: TGTGCCAACCGACGGACTACAGCTGATATAGATACGCAGTATTTT. It specifies CANRRTTADIDTQYF.

This clonotype occurred once. The rearrangement uses TRBV19 and TRBJ1-2, with D maybe TRBD1 (5 bases). V lost 7 bases, J lost 4 bases, and 16 bases lay in between. Germline V CDR1 and CDR2: LNHDA, SQIVND (reference sequence). This CDR3 contains 14 residues. Written as DNA, the CDR3 is TGTGCCAGTAACGTATGGGCAGGGCCCTATGGCTACACCTTC. This translates into CASNVWAGPYGYTF. The variable domain in full, with the rest retrieved from reference TRBV19 and TRBJ1-2, is DGGITQSPKYLFRKEGQNVTLSCEQNLNHDAMYWYRQDPGQGLRLIYYSQIVNDFQKGDIAEGYSVSREKKESFPLTVTSAQKNPTAFYLCASNVWAGPYGYTFGSGTRLTVV.

The gene calls are TRBV5-4 and TRBJ2-1; the D is unclear. The CDR3 spans 15 residues. Germline V lookup: CDR1 SGHNT, CDR2 YYREEE (reference sequence). Trimming cost V 0 bases and J 0 bases, with 7 bases left between them. CDR3 in amino acids: CASSLGSLSYNEQFF. The CDR3 DNA follows: TGTGCCAGCAGCTTGGGGAGCCTCTCCTACAATGAGCAGTTCTTC.